This T cell receptor beta chain was recorded in a study of shared clonotypes between healthy human individuals. Regarding this clone: The antigen remains undetermined.

The repertoire was sequenced with immunoSEQ multiplex PCR; TCRdb's copy has only in-frame clones and lacks some. Of hundreds of thousands of clones in the sample, roughly 95% were seen once. Study results and limitations: It was the non-shared clonotypes that had lower generation probabilities than clonotypes shared by all four donors.

Trimming shortened V by 5 bases and J by 7 bases, and 15 bases separated the two germline ends. CDR1 SEHNR and CDR2 FQNEAQ come from the germline V gene (reference sequence). The CDR3 has 13 residues. CD45RO-negative CD8 cells positively selected for CCR7 made up the naive population, which excluded terminally differentiated effector memory CD45RA+ cells. All participating donors were Caucasian adults from Nashville, Tennessee. The TCR was taken from a woman younger than 45 in good health. The sequenced sample consisted of naive CD8+ T cells sorted from blood. This chain joins TRBV7-9 and TRBJ2-7; D is unclear. The CDR3 protein is CASSLLREGEQYF. The CDR3 DNA reads TGTGCCAGCAGCCTCCTCCGAGAAGGGGAGCAGTACTTC. The full variable domain, rest sourced from reference TRBV7-9 and TRBJ2-7, is DTGVSQNPRHKITKRGQNVTFRCDPISEHNRLYWYRQTLGQGPEFLTYFQNEAQLEKSRLLSDRFSAERPKGSFSTLEIQRTEQGDSAMYLCASSLLREGEQYFGPGTRLTVT.